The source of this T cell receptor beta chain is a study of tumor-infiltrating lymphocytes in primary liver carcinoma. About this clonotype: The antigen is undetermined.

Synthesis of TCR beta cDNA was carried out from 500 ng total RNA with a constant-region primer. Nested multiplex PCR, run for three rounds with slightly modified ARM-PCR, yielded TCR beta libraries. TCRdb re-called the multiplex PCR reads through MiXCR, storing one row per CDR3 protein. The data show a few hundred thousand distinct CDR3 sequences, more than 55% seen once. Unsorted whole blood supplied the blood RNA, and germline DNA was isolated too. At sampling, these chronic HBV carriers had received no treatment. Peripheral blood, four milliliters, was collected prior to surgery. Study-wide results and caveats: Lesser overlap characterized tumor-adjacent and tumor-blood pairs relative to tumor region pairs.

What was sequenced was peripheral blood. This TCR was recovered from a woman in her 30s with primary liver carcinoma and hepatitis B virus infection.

The CDR3 sequence is CASSPGEFQETQYF. The CDR3 nucleotides read TGTGCCAGCAGCCCCGGGGAGTTCCAAGAGACCCAGTACTTC. This chain connects TRBV5-4 to TRBJ2-5, with D perhaps TRBD2 (5 bases). The germline V gene has CDR1 SGHNT and CDR2 YYREEE (reference sequence). Trimming took off 4 bases at V and 1 base at J, with 11 bases between the two ends. The CDR3 has 14 residues.